The 2 T cell receptor beta chains below were found in one sample sequenced in a study of T cell clones after liver transplantation. Assay: immunoSEQ multiplex PCR; the TCRdb copy retains only in-frame clones and omits some. The table shows tens of thousands of clones, with about 70% occurring only once. Specimen: CD4+ T cells from blood, collected before liver transplant. These TCRs come from a human donor who received a liver transplant.

The chain combines TRBV11-2 with TRBJ1-2, with a possible D match to TRBD1 (5 bases). In germline, CDR1 is SGHAT, CDR2 FQNNGV. V was cut by 6 bases and J by 7 bases, with 12 bases left in between. The CDR3 runs 12 residues. The CDR3 reads CASSFRQGGYTF. The CDR3, as DNA: TGTGCCAGCAGTTTCCGGCAGGGTGGCTACACCTTC. The full variable domain, with the rest looked up from reference TRBV11-2 and TRBJ1-2, is EAGVAQSPRYKIIEKRQSVAFWCNPISGHATLYWYQQILGQGPKLLIQFQNNGVVDDSQLPKDRFSAERLKGVDSTLKIQPAKLEDSAVYLCASSFRQGGYTFGSGTRLTVV.

This clone was seen a handful of times. The genes are TRBV11-2 and TRBJ1-1; D might be TRBD1 (6 bases). V lost 5 bases to trimming and J lost 0 bases, with 16 bases between them. Germline CDR1 reads SGHAT; CDR2 reads FQNNGV. The CDR3 is 16 residues long. The CDR3 DNA follows: TGTGCCAGCAGCCCCCGGGGGGCTGAGTTGAACACTGAAGCTTTCTTT. It yields the protein CASSPRGAELNTEAFF.